This entry describes one TCR beta chain. The data are from a study of blood T cell repertoires in COVID-19. Across the study: Specimens from acute and convalescent COVID-19 originated in the United States, Italy and Spain. In each case, the material was cDNA or gDNA derived from T cells, B-cell-depleted T cells, or PBMCs.

The table came from immunoSEQ multiplex PCR; TCRdb's copy has only in-frame clones and leaves some out. The table records some 360,000 clones, about nine tenths of them present only once. Individuals drawn from some 25 US areas were roughly 18 to 89 years old. The CDR3 runs 14 residues. V was clipped by 7 bases and J by 7 bases; unmatched bases: 7. Germline CDR1 SQVTM, CDR2 ANQGSEA. The chain combines TRBV29-1 with TRBJ2-1; the match to TRBD2 covers 13 bases. Sequences were obtained from PBMCs or T cells enriched from blood (not recorded which). The clonotype comes from a woman aged 25 to 45 who had been exposed to COVID-19. CDR3 residues: CSGQGLAGVNEQFF. The CDR3 nucleotides read TGCAGCGGGCAAGGACTAGCGGGAGTGAATGAGCAGTTCTTC.